This TCR beta chain was captured in a study of neurological immune-mediated disorders. The study's findings and limits: Multiple sclerosis, the disease with the least TCR clonal expansion, fell below healthy controls, whereas HTLV-1-associated myelopathy showed the most.

This CDR3 comprises 15 residues. CDR1 LGHDT and CDR2 YNNKEL come from the germline V gene (reference sequence). Trimming left V 1 base short and J 8 bases short, with 14 bases between. TCRdb reprocessed the 5' RACE reads via MiXCR and lists one record per CDR3 protein. The sample includes roughly 60,000 distinct CDR3 sequences, around 3.5% of them seen just once. A note on this clonotype: The antigen is not known.

The TCR originated in a woman in her twenties or thirties with multiple sclerosis. V usage is TRBV3-1 and J usage is TRBJ1-4; D is uncertain. The sequencing sample was made of PBMCs. In nucleotides, the CDR3 is TGTGCCAGCAGCCAAGGAGGATATTCGGGAGAAAAACTGTTTTTT. The encoded protein is CASSQGGYSGEKLFF.